The 18 T cell receptor beta chains presented below share a single source sample, sequenced in a study of OX40 agonist ivuxolimab in advanced cancers. This table comes from immunoSEQ multiplex PCR, and its TCRdb copy is limited to in-frame clones, with some not included. Counted here are 60,000 to 85,000 clones, 87% occurring once; the ten biggest clones make up 3.5% to 5%. This specimen consisted of CD4+ or CD8+ T cells sorted from blood, obtained in a trial of the OX40 agonist ivuxolimab. Receptors originate from an adult with an advanced solid tumor such as melanoma, head and neck, liver or kidney cancer.

This chain uses TRBV18 with TRBJ2-5; D gene uncertain. The V and J ends lost 5 bases and 2 bases respectively, with 6 bases between them. Per the germline V gene, CDR1 is KGHSH and CDR2 is LQKENI. This CDR3 is built from 12 residues. The CDR3 DNA reads TGTGCCAGCTCAATGGGACAAGAGACCCAGTACTTC. Its translation is CASSMGQETQYF.

The sample holds one count of this clone. The chain recombines TRBV9 with TRBJ1-1; the match to TRBD1 covers 8 bases. From germline, CDR1 is SGDLS and CDR2 YYNGEE. The CDR3 has 14 amino acids. J gave up 2 bases and V 3 bases, and 3 bases lay outside the gene matches. CDR3 in amino acids: CASSGTGSNTEAFF. The CDR3 bases are TGTGCCAGCAGCGGGACAGGGTCCAACACTGAAGCTTTCTTT.

The rearrangement joins TRBV7-2 to TRBJ2-7; 9 bases agree with TRBD2. The CDR3 loop spans 19 amino acids. V lost 1 base, J lost 0 bases, and 13 bases stayed unmatched. In germline, CDR1 is SGHTA, CDR2 FQGNSA. CDR3 DNA sequence: TGTGCCAGCAGCTTAGTGTTAGGGGCTAGCGGGACCCCCTCCTACGAGCAGTACTTC. Translated, it gives CASSLVLGASGTPSYEQYF.

This chain links TRBV21-1 with TRBJ2-7; the table's D call, TRBD1, was not checked against the DNA. TRBV21-1 is classified as a pseudogene. CDR3 length: 15 amino acids. The CDR3 is CAITPRENRGYEQYF. The CDR3 nucleotides are TGTGCCATAACTCCCAGGGAGAACAGGGGTTACGAGCAGTACTTC.

The rearrangement links TRBV28 to TRBJ2-3; 8 bases line up with TRBD1. CDR1 is MDHEN and CDR2 is SYDVKM in the germline V gene. The CDR3 has 14 residues. V was pared by 6 bases and J by 2 bases, with 4 bases of the junction left unmatched. The CDR3 spells CASREDRVTDTQYF. For the CDR3, the DNA is TGTGCCAGCAGGGAGGACAGGGTCACAGATACGCAGTATTTT.

V is TRBV7-3 and J is TRBJ2-7; D is ambiguous. Trimming shortened V by 1 base and J by 3 bases, and 16 bases separated the two germline ends. The CDR3 totals 16 residues. Germline-derived CDR1 and CDR2 are SGHTA and FQGTGA. The CDR3 DNA follows: TGTGCCAGCAGCTTAAATGGGCAGGAATTGGGCTACGAGCAGTACTTC. This codes for CASSLNGQELGYEQYF. Complete variable domain (other parts from reference TRBV7-3 and TRBJ2-7): GAGVSQTPSNKVTEKGKYVELRCDPISGHTALYWYRQSLGQGPEFLIYFQGTGAADDSGLPNDRFFAVRPEGSVSTLKIQRTERGDSAVYLCASSLNGQELGYEQYFGPGTRLTVT.

This rearrangement joins TRBV7-2 to TRBJ2-1, with TRBD2 matching 13 bases. CDR1 is SGHTA and CDR2 is FQGNSA in the germline V gene. The trim removed 5 bases at V and 8 bases at J, leaving 6 bases unmatched. CDR3 size: 15 residues. This CDR3 reads CASSPGLAGVHEQFF. In nucleotides, the CDR3 is TGTGCCAGCAGCCCCGGACTAGCGGGAGTGCATGAGCAGTTCTTC.

This clone was detected only once. This chain connects TRBV4-2 to TRBJ2-2, with TRBD2 matching 9 bases. V was pared by 4 bases and J by 6 bases, with 15 bases of the junction left unmatched. Germline CDR1 LGHNA, CDR2 YNFKEQ. This CDR3 is 18 amino acids long. The CDR3 here is CASSRTLTAGGHSGELFF. DNA for the CDR3: TGTGCCAGCAGCCGAACACTGACCGCGGGGGGGCATTCCGGGGAGCTGTTTTTT.

The V and J genes are TRBV11-3 and TRBJ2-7; 7 bases match TRBD1. This CDR3 is 15 amino acids long. The germline gives CDR1 SGHNT, CDR2 YENEEA. The trim removed 1 base at V and 0 bases at J, leaving 3 bases unmatched. The CDR3 loop is CASSLGGGLSYEQYF. Here the CDR3 DNA reads TGTGCCAGCAGCTTAGGAGGGGGCCTCTCCTACGAGCAGTACTTC.

This rearrangement joins TRBV30 to TRBJ2-6; D gene ambiguous. The CDR3 sequence is 15 residues long. V dropped 0 bases and J dropped 1 base, with 7 bases sitting between them. Germline assignment: CDR1 GTSNPN and CDR2 SVGIG (reference sequence). The DNA for the CDR3 is TGTGCCTGGAGTGTATTCGAATCTGGGGCCAACGTCCTGACTTTC. Amino acids: CAWSVFESGANVLTF.

In its sample, this clone ranks as medium-sized (0.01 to 0.1%). V and J are TRBV19 and TRBJ1-1; D might be TRBD1 (6 bases). V was cut by 6 bases and J by 1 base, with 15 bases left in between. CDR1 is LNHDA, CDR2 SQIVND, per germline (reference sequence). The CDR3 is made up of 15 amino acids. In nucleotides, the CDR3 is TGTGCCAGTAGGGAACAGGGAAGTGAGAACACTGAAGCTTTCTTT. The encoded protein is CASREQGSENTEAFF.

The rearrangement links TRBV2 to TRBJ2-5; no definite D call. The DNA matches TRBJ2-7 better at its end, which makes the J call doubtful. This CDR3 region has 10 residues. The germline V gene encodes CDR1 SNHLY and CDR2 FYNNEI. The CDR3 bases are TGTGCCAGCGGGGATCGCGAGCAGTACTTC. Protein sequence: CASGDREQYF.

The chain links TRBV6-1 to TRBJ2-2; D gene uncertain. With 6 bases removed from V and 4 bases from J, the gap between germline ends came to 12 bases. Looked up from germline, CDR1 is MNHNS and CDR2 is SASEGT. There are 14 residues in the CDR3. CDR3 sequence (DNA): TGTGCCAGCAGGGGATTGGAGACCACCGGGGAGCTGTTTTTT. Its protein product is CASRGLETTGELFF.

The V and J genes are TRBV5-1 and TRBJ2-2; 12 nucleotides line up with TRBD1. This CDR3 has 15 residues. CDR1 is SGHRS and CDR2 is YFSETQ in the germline V gene. With 3 bases clipped from V and 5 bases from J, the junction kept 2 bases outside the gene matches. CDR3 sequence reads: CASSSGQGATGELFF. Here the CDR3 DNA reads TGCGCCAGCAGCTCGGGACAGGGGGCAACCGGGGAGCTGTTTTTT.

The rearrangement uses TRBV4-1 and TRBJ2-7; 8 bases are a match to TRBD1. The trim removed 0 bases at V and 6 bases at J, leaving 7 bases unmatched. The CDR3 length is 15 residues. CDR1 and CDR2 (germline): MGHRA, YSYEKL. CDR3 loop: CASSQDDRGISEQYF. CDR3 DNA sequence: TGCGCCAGCAGCCAAGATGACAGGGGAATTAGCGAGCAGTACTTC.

This chain joins TRBV10-1 and TRBJ2-3, with D perhaps matching TRBD1 or TRBD2 (5 bases each). The V gene lost 6 bases and the J gene lost 2 bases, with 12 bases spanning the gap. The CDR3 has 14 amino acids. In germline, CDR1 is WNHNN, CDR2 SYGVQD (reference sequence). The CDR3 sequence: CASRGDSYTDTQYF. CDR3 DNA sequence: TGCGCCAGCAGGGGAGACAGCTACACAGATACGCAGTATTTT.

This chain connects TRBV9 to TRBJ2-7, with TRBD1 matching 7 bases. V dropped 4 bases and J dropped 4; count of bases not matched to a gene: 11. The CDR3 loop spans 15 amino acids. The germline V gene has CDR1 SGDLS and CDR2 YYNGEE. The CDR3: CASSPPGTEPYEQYF. In DNA, the CDR3 is TGTGCCAGCAGCCCCCCCGGGACAGAGCCATACGAGCAGTACTTC.

The chain has TRBV18 and TRBJ1-5; no reliable D call. The germline V gene has CDR1 KGHSH and CDR2 LQKENI. The CDR3 covers 17 residues. Between the trimmed V and J ends, which lost 0 bases and 2 bases, there was a span of 14 bases. CDR3 sequence reads: CASSPPSKVNGNQPQHF. CDR3 nucleotides: TGTGCCAGCTCACCACCGTCCAAAGTGAATGGCAATCAGCCCCAGCATTTT.